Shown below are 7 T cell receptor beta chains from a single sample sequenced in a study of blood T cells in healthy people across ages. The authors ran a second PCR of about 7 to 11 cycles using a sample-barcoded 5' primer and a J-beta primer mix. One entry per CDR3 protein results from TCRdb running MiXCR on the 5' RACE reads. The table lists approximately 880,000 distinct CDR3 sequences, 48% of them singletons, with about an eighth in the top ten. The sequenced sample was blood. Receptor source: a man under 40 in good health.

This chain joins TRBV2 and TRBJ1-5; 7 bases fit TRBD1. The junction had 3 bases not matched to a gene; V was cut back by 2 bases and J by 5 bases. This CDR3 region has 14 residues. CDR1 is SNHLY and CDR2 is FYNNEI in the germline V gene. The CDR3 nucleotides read TGTGCCAGCAGTGAAAGACAGGGCTATCAGCCCCAGCATTTT. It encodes CASSERQGYQPQHF.

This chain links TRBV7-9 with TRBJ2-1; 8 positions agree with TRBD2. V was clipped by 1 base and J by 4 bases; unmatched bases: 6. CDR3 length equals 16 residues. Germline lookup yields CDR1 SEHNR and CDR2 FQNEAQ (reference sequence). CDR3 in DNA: TGTGCCAGCAGCTTAGGGACTAGCATCCCATACAATGAGCAGTTCTTC. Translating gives CASSLGTSIPYNEQFF.

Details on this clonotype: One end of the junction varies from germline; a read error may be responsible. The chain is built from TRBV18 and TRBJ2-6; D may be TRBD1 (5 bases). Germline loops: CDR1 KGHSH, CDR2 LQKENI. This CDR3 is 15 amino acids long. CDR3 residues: CASSPLRAGANALTF. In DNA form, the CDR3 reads TGTGCCAGCTCACCACTCAGGGCTGGGGCCAACGCCCTGACTTTC.

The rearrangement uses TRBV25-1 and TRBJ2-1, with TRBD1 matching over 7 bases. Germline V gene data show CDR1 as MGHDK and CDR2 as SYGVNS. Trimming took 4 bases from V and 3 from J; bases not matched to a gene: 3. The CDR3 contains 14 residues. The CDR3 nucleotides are TGTGCCAGCAGTGTGGGGACAGTCTACAATGAGCAGTTCTTC. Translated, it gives CASSVGTVYNEQFF.

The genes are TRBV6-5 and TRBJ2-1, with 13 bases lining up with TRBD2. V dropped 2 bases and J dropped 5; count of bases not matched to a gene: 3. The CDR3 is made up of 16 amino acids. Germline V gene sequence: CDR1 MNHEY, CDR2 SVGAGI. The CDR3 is CASSYLLAGGDNEQFF. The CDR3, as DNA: TGTGCCAGCAGTTACCTACTAGCGGGGGGGGACAATGAGCAGTTCTTC.

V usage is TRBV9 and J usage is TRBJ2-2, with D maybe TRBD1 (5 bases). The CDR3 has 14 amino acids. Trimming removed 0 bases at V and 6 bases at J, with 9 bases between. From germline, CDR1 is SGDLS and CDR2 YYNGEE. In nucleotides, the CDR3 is TGTGCCAGCAGCGTAGAGGGGTTCCCCGGGGAGCTGTTTTTT. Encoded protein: CASSVEGFPGELFF.

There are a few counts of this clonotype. For the CDR3, the DNA is TGTGCCAGCAGCGTAGGAGGGCTGGGTACCGATACGCAGTATTTT. Its translation: CASSVGGLGTDTQYF. The chain combines TRBV9 with TRBJ2-3; TRBD2 is a possible D gene (5 bases). Germline CDR1 SGDLS, CDR2 YYNGEE. CDR3 length equals 15 residues. V lost 0 bases and J lost 6, with 14 bases in between.